The 6 T cell receptor beta chains given below trace back to one sample, sequenced in a study of beta chain bispecific antibodies for T cell cancers. TCRdb independently ran MiXCR on the 5' RACE reads; one entry per CDR3 protein. The repertoire consists of 20,000 or so distinct CDR3 sequences, with less than 3% occurring once and the leading ten covering over 25%. Expansion lasted 2 to 4 days, with either anti-CD3 antibody OKT3 or CD3/CD28 beads. No cognate antigen is known for these TCRs. General study results and limits: The leukemia cells, rather than normal T cells, gave most of the targeted TRBV signal.

The sample comprised healthy donor T cells cultured with leukemia cells. The source of these receptors is a human donor in good health. Some clones in this sample may be carry-over from other donors' samples.

V gene TRBV28 combines with J gene TRBJ2-1; the match to TRBD2 covers 7 bases. The germline V gene has CDR1 MDHEN and CDR2 SYDVKM. The CDR3 loop spans 17 amino acids. Trimming took 2 bases from V and 0 from J; bases not matched to a gene: 7. CDR3 sequence reads: CASSLASGDSSYNEQFF. As DNA, the CDR3 is TGTGCCAGCAGTTTAGCGAGCGGGGATTCCTCCTACAATGAGCAGTTCTTC.

The chain links TRBV20-1 to TRBJ1-5; D ambiguous. The V end lost 0 bases, the J end lost 3 bases, and 15 bases lay between the germline ends. The CDR3 consists of 16 residues. Germline lookup yields CDR1 DFQATT and CDR2 SNEGSKA (reference sequence). The CDR3 protein is CSARDPERLNNQPQHF. CDR3 nucleotide sequence: TGCAGTGCTAGAGATCCGGAGAGACTCAACAATCAGCCCCAGCATTTT.

This clonotype was detected ten times or more. The rearrangement joins TRBV29-1 to TRBJ2-3; D is unresolved. The V gene's germline CDR1 is SQVTM and CDR2 ANQGSEA. Trimming cost V 4 bases and J 2 bases, with 10 bases left between them. The CDR3 totals 13 residues. The DNA for the CDR3 is TGCAGCGTTGTAATCACCAACACAGATACGCAGTATTTT. Translating gives CSVVITNTDTQYF.

This clonotype was recorded at least ten times. The CDR3 nucleotides read TGTGCCAGCAGTCGTCCAGAAGGGGAGACCCAGTACTTC. Amino acids: CASSRPEGETQYF. The chain has TRBV12-3 or TRBV12-4 and TRBJ2-5; unclear D gene. The CDR3 has 13 residues. With 5 bases removed from V and 5 bases from J, the gap between germline ends came to 12 bases.

The chain employs TRBV5-1 and TRBJ2-2; D is ambiguous. Looked up from germline, CDR1 is SGHRS and CDR2 is YFSETQ. This CDR3 comprises 17 residues. Trimming removed 1 base at V and 3 bases at J, with 16 bases between. DNA of the CDR3: TGCGCCAGCAGCTTGCGGCAGATGGATTGGGACACCGGGGAGCTGTTTTTT. It specifies CASSLRQMDWDTGELFF.

This clonotype appeared a few times. The chain combines TRBV5-1 with TRBJ2-1, with D maybe TRBD2 (5 bases). The CDR3 contains 12 residues. V was shortened by 4 bases and J by 9 bases, with 11 bases between the two germline ends. Germline V gene data show CDR1 as SGHRS and CDR2 as YFSETQ. The CDR3, as DNA: TGCGCCAGCAGCCCTCCGGGGTTTGAGCAGTTCTTC. Translated: CASSPPGFEQFF.